This T cell receptor beta chain is from a study of T cell repertoires in cytomegalovirus infection. Across the whole study: Shared public TCR beta signatures pointed to both CMV infection and a matching HLA type.

TCRdb called the reads again in MiXCR, with one record for every CDR3 protein. Among approximately 250,000 distinct CDR3 sequences listed, more than 9% were seen once. The V segment lost 6 bases and the J segment 5 bases; nucleotides outside the gene matches: 11. This CDR3 is built from 15 residues. CDR1 is SNHLY and CDR2 is FYNNEI in the germline V gene. This receptor was taken from a human donor in good health (CMV status not recorded). Some clones in this sample may be carry-over from other donors' samples. V usage is TRBV2 and J usage is TRBJ2-7; 9 bases align to TRBD1. The sequenced material came from PBMCs. The CDR3 spells CASSPAGQGRNEQYF. CDR3 DNA: TGTGCCAGCAGCCCCGCGGGACAGGGAAGGAACGAGCAGTACTTC.